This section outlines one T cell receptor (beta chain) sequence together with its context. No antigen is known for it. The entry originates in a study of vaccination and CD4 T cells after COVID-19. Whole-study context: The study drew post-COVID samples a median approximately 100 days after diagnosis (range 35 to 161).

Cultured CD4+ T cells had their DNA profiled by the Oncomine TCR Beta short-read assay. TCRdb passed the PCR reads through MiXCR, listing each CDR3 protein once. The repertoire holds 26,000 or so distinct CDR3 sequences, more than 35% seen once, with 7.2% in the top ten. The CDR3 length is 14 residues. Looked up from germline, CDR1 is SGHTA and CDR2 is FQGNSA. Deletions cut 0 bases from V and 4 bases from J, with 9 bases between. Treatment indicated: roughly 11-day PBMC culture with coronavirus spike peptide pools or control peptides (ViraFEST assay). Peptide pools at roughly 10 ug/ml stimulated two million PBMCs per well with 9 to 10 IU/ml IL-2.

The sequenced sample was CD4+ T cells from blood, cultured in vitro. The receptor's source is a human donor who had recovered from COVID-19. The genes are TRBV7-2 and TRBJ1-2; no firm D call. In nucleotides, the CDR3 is TGTGCCAGCAGCTTAGCGGCGGTAACCTATGGCTACACCTTC. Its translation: CASSLAAVTYGYTF. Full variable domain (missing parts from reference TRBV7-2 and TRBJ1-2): GAGVSQSPSNKVTEKGKDVELRCDPISGHTALYWYRQSLGQGLEFLIYFQGNSAPDKSGLPSDRFSAERTGGSVSTLTIQRTQQEDSAVYLCASSLAAVTYGYTFGSGTRLTVV.